Presented here are 32 T cell receptor beta chains from one specimen sequenced in a study of T cell repertoires in cytomegalovirus infection. TCRdb independently ran MiXCR on the reads; one entry per CDR3 protein. The table shows 140,000 to 150,000 distinct CDR3 sequences, with 25% to 35% occurring only once. What these receptors recognize is not known. The specimen comprised CD8+ T cells from cultured PBMCs, sampled from culture after CMV antigen stimulation. These receptors were obtained from a human donor in good health (CMV status not recorded). Some clones in this sample may be carry-over from other donors' samples.

The chain uses TRBV7-9 and TRBJ2-7; D unclear. V shed 4 bases and J shed 4 bases, with 11 bases lying between them. The CDR3 runs to 13 residues. Germline V CDR1 and CDR2: SEHNR, FQNEAQ (reference sequence). For the CDR3, the DNA is TGTGCCAGCAGCTCTCGGACCGGTTACGAGCAGTACTTC. Translating it yields CASSSRTGYEQYF.

The chain uses TRBV2 and TRBJ1-2, with D possibly being TRBD1 (5 bases). CDR1 SNHLY and CDR2 FYNNEI come from the germline V gene. The CDR3 loop spans 14 amino acids. Trimming pared 7 bases from V and 3 bases from J, leaving 15 bases between. The chain's CDR3 is CASTGGGEDYGYTF. CDR3 DNA sequence: TGTGCCAGCACCGGGGGGGGGGAAGACTATGGCTACACCTTC. The variable domain in full, completed from reference TRBV2 and TRBJ1-2, reads EPEVTQTPSHQVTQMGQEVILRCVPISNHLYFYWYRQILGQKVEFLVSFYNNEISEKSEIFDDQFSVERPDGSNFTLKIRSTKLEDSAMYFCASTGGGEDYGYTFGSGTRLTVV.

The chain uses TRBV19 and TRBJ1-5; D ambiguous. V lost 3 bases to trimming and J lost 5 bases, with 14 bases between them. Germline lookup yields CDR1 LNHDA and CDR2 SQIVND (reference sequence). This CDR3 contains 15 residues. The CDR3 sequence: CASSIFSRRDQPQHF. CDR3 DNA sequence: TGTGCCAGTAGTATTTTCTCCAGACGGGATCAGCCCCAGCATTTT.

CDR3 residues: CASSGWAGGLEETQYF. CDR3 bases: TGTGCCAGCAGTGGTTGGGCGGGGGGATTAGAAGAGACCCAGTACTTC. The V and J genes are TRBV12-3 or TRBV12-4 and TRBJ2-5; 8 nucleotides agree with TRBD2. J was trimmed by 3 bases and V by 5 bases; bases with no gene match: 11. The CDR3 contains 16 residues.

About this clonotype itself: A read error may be the cause here, since a much bigger clone is one base away. The genes are TRBV15 and TRBJ2-1; a weak D match, TRBD2 (6 bases). From germline, CDR1 is LNHNV and CDR2 YYDKDF (reference sequence). There are 15 residues in the CDR3. The CDR3 nucleotides are TGTGTCACCAGCAGCCTTAGCGGTATATTTAATGAGCAGTTCTTC. It codes for CVTSSLSGIFNEQFF.

This clonotype has more than one count but fewer than ten. V and J are TRBV12-3 or TRBV12-4 and TRBJ2-1; TRBD2 matches at 13 bases. The CDR3 contains 19 residues. V was pared by 6 bases and J by 0 bases, with 11 bases of the junction left unmatched. The CDR3 loop reads CASSPGLAGIRSSYNEQFF. The CDR3 DNA is TGTGCCAGCAGCCCGGGACTAGCGGGGATAAGAAGCTCCTACAATGAGCAGTTCTTC.

The chain is built from TRBV7-9 and TRBJ1-1, with a weak D call TRBD1 (5 bases). CDR1 SEHNR and CDR2 FQNEAQ come from the germline V gene (reference sequence). V lost 1 base and J lost 0, with 9 bases in between. The CDR3 runs 15 residues. CDR3 sequence reads: CASSLGGVMNTEAFF. The CDR3 DNA is TGTGCCAGCAGCTTAGGAGGGGTAATGAACACTGAAGCTTTCTTT.

The rearrangement joins TRBV2 to TRBJ2-3; D gene ambiguous. CDR3 length equals 13 residues. V was pared by 7 bases and J by 3 bases, with 11 bases between. Germline values: CDR1 SNHLY, CDR2 FYNNEI. The CDR3 sequence: CASNAVGTDTQYF. The CDR3, as DNA: TGTGCCAGCAATGCAGTGGGAACAGATACGCAGTATTTT.

This sequence joins TRBV4-1 and TRBJ1-3; D gene ambiguous. CDR1 is MGHRA and CDR2 is YSYEKL in the germline V gene. The V end lost 1 base, the J end lost 1 base, and 11 bases lay between the germline ends. The CDR3 length is 16 residues. The CDR3 coding sequence is TGCGCCAGCAGCCAAGGAGTTTCGACGTCTGGAAACACCATATATTTT. Protein product: CASSQGVSTSGNTIYF.

The V and J genes are TRBV6-2 or TRBV6-3 and TRBJ2-3; no reliable D call. This CDR3 is built from 13 residues. CDR1 and CDR2 from the germline V gene are MNHEY and SVGEGT. Between the trimmed V and J ends, which lost 1 base and 3 bases, there was a span of 5 bases. CDR3 bases: TGTGCCAGCAGTTACTTAGGAACAGATACGCAGTATTTT. This encodes CASSYLGTDTQYF.

This clonotype was observed many times. This chain uses TRBV7-8 with TRBJ2-5; the D is unclear. Trimming left V 8 bases short and J 4 bases short, with 11 bases between. The CDR3 length is 12 residues. Germline CDR1 SGHVS, CDR2 FQNEAQ. CDR3 nucleotide sequence: TGTGCCAGCTCAGTGGCGGCAGAGACCCAGTACTTC. This gives the protein CASSVAAETQYF.

The chain joins TRBV19 to TRBJ2-7, with D hard to call. V was clipped by 5 bases and J by 4 bases, with 9 bases between them. Germline CDR1 and CDR2: LNHDA and SQIVND (reference sequence). The CDR3 totals 12 residues. The CDR3 DNA reads TGTGCCAGTAGTCCAGACATGTACGAGCAGTACTTC. Residues: CASSPDMYEQYF.

This clonotype has more than one count but fewer than ten. The J gene is TRBJ2-5, the V gene TRBV7-7; D may be TRBD1 or TRBD2 (6 bases each). The CDR3 is 15 residues long. Trimming took 5 bases from V and 4 from J, leaving 17 bases between them. Per the germline V gene, CDR1 is SSHAT and CDR2 is FNYEAQ (reference sequence). The CDR3 spells CASSPGGRGGETQYF. The CDR3 nucleotides are TGTGCCAGCAGCCCTGGGGGGCGCGGAGGAGAGACCCAGTACTTC. The complete variable domain, with remaining parts taken from reference TRBV7-7 and TRBJ2-5, reads GAGVSQSPRYKVTKRGQDVTLRCDPISSHATLYWYQQALGQGPEFLTYFNYEAQPDKSGLPSDRFSAERPEGSISTLTIQRTEQRDSAMYRCASSPGGRGGETQYFGPGTRLLVL.

The chain is built from TRBV5-1 and TRBJ1-1; TRBD1 matches at 8 bases. CDR3 length: 14 amino acids. In germline, CDR1 is SGHRS, CDR2 YFSETQ. The V and J ends lost 4 bases and 7 bases, in that order; junction bases with no gene match: 9. The DNA of the CDR3 is TGCGCCAGCAGCCTCACAGGGGGGCTGAGTGAAGCTTTCTTT. Protein sequence: CASSLTGGLSEAFF.

This clonotype was seen more than once but under ten times. The chain couples TRBV6-1 to TRBJ2-7; D is perhaps TRBD1 (5 bases). The CDR3 consists of 15 residues. Germline V CDR1 and CDR2: MNHNS, SASEGT. V shed 3 bases and J shed 1 base, with 13 bases lying between them. This chain's CDR3 is CASSDITGPSYEQYF. Here the CDR3 DNA reads TGTGCCAGCAGTGACATAACAGGTCCTTCCTACGAGCAGTACTTC.

With respect to this clonotype: This may be a read error, as it is one base from a much larger clone. This rearrangement joins TRBV20-1 to TRBJ2-7; D is perhaps TRBD2 (6 bases). Germline-derived CDR1 and CDR2 are DFQATT and SNEGSKA (reference sequence). CDR3 length: 12 residues. CDR3 in DNA: TGCAGTGCCCGGGACTCCTCCTACGAGCGGTACTTC. Translation gives CSARDSSYERYF.

There are a few counts of this clonotype. The gene calls are TRBV7-9 and TRBJ2-5, with 8 nucleotides matching TRBD1. The ends lost 3 bases at V and 7 bases at J; junction bases unmatched: 10. The germline gives CDR1 SEHNR, CDR2 FQNEAQ (reference sequence). CDR3 length equals 15 residues. The CDR3 nucleotides are TGTGCCAGCAGCTTTTCCGGACAGGGAATTGTGACCCAGTACTTC. Its translation: CASSFSGQGIVTQYF.

The chain combines TRBV12-5 with TRBJ2-1; 10 bases are a match to TRBD2. The V and J ends lost 0 bases and 8 bases, in that order; junction bases with no gene match: 10. Per the germline V gene, CDR1 is LGHNT and CDR2 is FRNRAP. The CDR3 runs 17 residues. The CDR3 is CASGLVERGGTEDEQFF. CDR3 nucleotide sequence: TGTGCTAGTGGTTTGGTTGAGCGGGGGGGTACGGAGGATGAGCAGTTCTTC.

This clonotype turned up a few times. The CDR3 sequence is CASSLLSNRDQETQYF. The CDR3 DNA sequence: TGTGCCAGCAGCTTACTTAGCAATAGGGACCAAGAGACCCAGTACTTC. The chain joins TRBV7-9 to TRBJ2-5; D uncertain. CDR1 is SEHNR and CDR2 is FQNEAQ in the germline V gene (reference sequence). The CDR3 runs to 16 residues. V lost 2 bases to trimming and J lost 0 bases, with 13 bases between them.

This clonotype has more than one count but fewer than ten. The chain is built from TRBV19 and TRBJ1-5, with unresolved D. CDR3 length: 13 amino acids. The V and J ends lost 3 bases and 9 bases respectively, with 12 bases between them. Germline CDR1 and CDR2: LNHDA and SQIVND (reference sequence). CDR3: CASSIWAVGPQHF. CDR3 bases: TGTGCCAGTAGTATTTGGGCCGTCGGGCCCCAGCATTTT.

This clonotype showed up many times. The J gene is TRBJ1-2, the V gene TRBV14; 9 bases are shared with TRBD1. The germline V gene has CDR1 SGHDN and CDR2 FVKESK. The CDR3 extends over 15 amino acids. V lost 4 bases and J lost 5; bases outside the gene matches: 8. The CDR3 is CASSLIPGQGYGYTF. The CDR3 DNA sequence: TGTGCCAGCAGCCTGATCCCGGGACAGGGATATGGCTACACCTTC.

The chain uses TRBV7-6 and TRBJ2-1, with D possibly matching TRBD2 (5 bases). V lost 1 base to trimming and J lost 10 bases, with 11 bases between them. This CDR3 comprises 13 residues. Germline assignment: CDR1 SGHVS and CDR2 FNYEAQ. The CDR3 sequence is CASSLGASREQFF. CDR3 DNA sequence: TGTGCCAGCAGCTTAGGTGCTAGCAGGGAGCAGTTCTTC. Full variable domain (remainder filled in from reference TRBV7-6 and TRBJ2-1): GAGVSQSPRYKVTKRGQDVALRCDPISGHVSLYWYRQALGQGPEFLTYFNYEAQQDKSGLPNDRFSAERPEGSISTLTIQRTEQRDSAMYRCASSLGASREQFFGPGTRLTVL.

The sample holds one count of this clonotype. The rearrangement joins TRBV12-3 or TRBV12-4 to TRBJ2-5; TRBD1 matches 8 bases. The CDR3 covers 14 residues. The J segment lost 2 bases and the V segment lost 5 bases, leaving 4 bases of the junction unmatched. The CDR3, as DNA: TGTGCCAGCAGTCCCCGACAGGGGCAAGAGACCCAGTACTTC. Its protein product is CASSPRQGQETQYF.

This clonotype has only a few counts. This chain links TRBV29-1 with TRBJ2-5; possibly TRBD2 for D (5 bases). Trimming took 1 base from V and 3 from J, leaving 12 bases between them. The CDR3 covers 14 residues. Germline V gene sequence: CDR1 SQVTM, CDR2 ANQGSEA. As DNA, the CDR3 is TGCAGCGTTGAAGGAAGCACTAGGGAAGAGACCCAGTACTTC. Encoded protein: CSVEGSTREETQYF.

This clonotype has just a few counts. CDR3 bases: TGTGCCAGCAGTGAACCCCGATTGGGCGGGGAGCTGTTTTTT. Amino acids: CASSEPRLGGELFF. This chain uses TRBV2 with TRBJ2-2; the D is unclear. The length of the CDR3 is 14 residues. Germline values: CDR1 SNHLY, CDR2 FYNNEI. V was shortened by 2 bases and J by 7 bases, with 11 bases between the two germline ends.

Here the CDR3 reads CASSLRGFTGELFF. DNA of the CDR3: TGTGCCAGCAGTTTAAGGGGGTTCACCGGGGAGCTGTTTTTT. The chain has TRBV28 and TRBJ2-2; possibly TRBD1 for D (6 bases). V lost 2 bases to trimming and J lost 4 bases, with 8 bases between them. The CDR3 has 14 residues. The germline V gene has CDR1 MDHEN and CDR2 SYDVKM.

This clonotype was seen repeatedly, ten times or more. This chain links TRBV7-9 with TRBJ2-3; D is unclear. This CDR3 region has 13 residues. Trimming took off 1 base at V and 6 bases at J, with 8 bases between the two ends. Looked up from germline, CDR1 is SEHNR and CDR2 is FQNEAQ (reference sequence). For the CDR3, the DNA is TGTGCCAGCAGCTTAGTAACCCAGGATACGCAGTATTTT. This codes for CASSLVTQDTQYF. Variable domain in full (rest from reference TRBV7-9 and TRBJ2-3): DTGVSQNPRHKITKRGQNVTFRCDPISEHNRLYWYRQTLGQGPEFLTYFQNEAQLEKSRLLSDRFSAERPKGSFSTLEIQRTEQGDSAMYLCASSLVTQDTQYFGPGTRLTVL.

CDR3 loop: CASGRRTSGDIRQETQYF. The CDR3 DNA sequence: TGTGCCAGCGGGAGGCGGACTAGCGGGGATATTCGCCAAGAGACCCAGTACTTC. The rearrangement uses TRBV28 and TRBJ2-5; the match to TRBD2 covers 12 bases. This CDR3 has 18 amino acids. V gave up 8 bases and J gave up 1 base; unmatched junction bases: 14. Germline assignment: CDR1 MDHEN and CDR2 SYDVKM. The whole variable domain, remainder taken from reference TRBV28 and TRBJ2-5, is DVKVTQSSRYLVKRTGEKVFLECVQDMDHENMFWYRQDPGLGLRLIYFSYDVKMKEKGDIPEGYSVSREKKERFSLILESASTNQTSMYLCASGRRTSGDIRQETQYFGPGTRLLVL.

The chain combines TRBV20-1 with TRBJ2-1; D is possibly TRBD2 (7 bases). Germline CDR1 is DFQATT and CDR2 is SNEGSKA (reference sequence). CDR3 size: 12 residues. Trimming shortened V by 4 bases and J by 7 bases, and 11 bases separated the two germline ends. The CDR3 DNA follows: TGCAGTGCTATGAGGGGGGGAAATGAGCAGTTCTTC. Encoded protein: CSAMRGGNEQFF.

This clonotype was detected only a few times. The chain employs TRBV20-1 and TRBJ2-4; 7 bases are shared with TRBD1. V lost 7 bases and J lost 7; bases outside the gene matches: 7. Germline CDR1 DFQATT, CDR2 SNEGSKA (reference sequence). This CDR3 has 12 residues. Here the CDR3 reads CSVRTGTNIQYF. CDR3 DNA sequence: TGCAGTGTTCGGACAGGAACTAACATTCAGTACTTC.

J is TRBJ1-1 and V is TRBV27; 9 positions agree with TRBD1. The CDR3 totals 15 residues. Trimming took 8 bases from V and 5 from J; bases not matched to a gene: 12. CDR1 and CDR2 from the germline V gene are MNHEY and SMNVEV (reference sequence). The DNA for the CDR3 is TGTGCCAGCGACGTTCAACAGGGGGCTGGGACTGAAGCTTTCTTT. It is translated as CASDVQQGAGTEAFF.

CDR3 in amino acids: CASRSFRAEAFF. For the CDR3, the DNA is TGTGCCAGCAGATCTTTTAGGGCTGAAGCTTTCTTT. This sequence joins TRBV6-6 and TRBJ1-1; D remains ambiguous. CDR1 and CDR2 (germline): MNHNY, SVGAGI (reference sequence). The CDR3 is made up of 12 amino acids. The V and J ends lost 6 bases and 6 bases respectively, with 11 bases between them.